This TCR beta chain is from a study of T-cell memory formation after mild COVID-19. From germline, CDR1 is SEHNR and CDR2 FQNEAQ (reference sequence). Trimming removed 0 bases at V and 7 bases at J, with 7 bases between. CDR3 size: 13 residues. MiXCR, applied by TCRdb to the 5' RACE reads, yields one record per CDR3 protein. The data contain about 250,000 distinct CDR3 sequences, roughly 18% of them seen just once; the ten biggest clones take up more than 20%. Study-wide points: Some SARS-CoV-2-responding clones were already detected in memory before infection.

To note about this clonotype: Its antigen remains unknown.

J is TRBJ1-5 and V is TRBV7-9; D remains ambiguous. The source of this sequence is a man aged 18 to 29 who had mild COVID-19 (a few samples of this study predate the infection). Cell type and time point are not known. Sequenced material: PBMCs or a T cell subset sorted from them (not recorded which). CDR3 region: CASSLAIEQPQHF. As DNA, the CDR3 is TGTGCCAGCAGCTTAGCGATAGAACAGCCCCAGCATTTT. Filled out from reference TRBV7-9 and TRBJ1-5, the complete variable domain reads DTGVSQNPRHKITKRGQNVTFRCDPISEHNRLYWYRQTLGQGPEFLTYFQNEAQLEKSRLLSDRFSAERPKGSFSTLEIQRTEQGDSAMYLCASSLAIEQPQHFGDGTRLSIL.